This TCR beta chain is from a study of cytomegalovirus exposure and HLA in healthy donors (dated by TCRdb to about 2017). As for the study more broadly: According to a later analysis, the 120 or so validation repertoires were produced on the same platform as the 666 repertoires of the first cohort. To predict cytomegalovirus infection status, the study brought together high-throughput TCR immunosequencing, statistical association of individual TCRs with disease status, and machine learning. In addition to the first cohort of 650 to 750 subjects, a separate validation cohort of around 110 different subjects was used. The study aimed to test whether signatures of past pathogen exposure could be identified by cataloging public T cell receptors. Broad study findings and their caveats: The authors suggested that the approach could potentially be extended to other disease states and immunological phenotypes. The study listed 150 to 200 TCR beta chains as associated with cytomegalovirus. Three of the identified cytomegalovirus-associated TCR beta chains were confirmed in vitro to be specific for cytomegalovirus antigens. The validation cohort had no HLA typing available for a later analysis, so co-occurrence within that cohort was assessed over all 130 or so repertoires. Subsequent analysis determined that TCRs grouped into clusters in the first cohort also showed a tendency toward co-occurrence across the 130 or so validation repertoires, and approximately 94% of cluster scores exceeded 0. Across donors, most TCR sequences were observed very rarely, whereas some public TCRs were present in many individuals. The classifier was reported to diagnose cytomegalovirus status with high specificity and sensitivity in both the original cohort and the validation cohort.

The method behind the library was the immunoSEQ multiplex PCR assay. Concerning the study's data processing: A statistical classification framework was built to diagnose cytomegalovirus status from the catalog of TCR beta chain sequences. TCRdb carries this immuneACCESS record with in-frame sequences only. Its versions omit some clonotypes, under half of them owing to an unresolved V gene in the studies checked, with the rest unexplained. That table gives V, J and clone size, and the DNA gave D and trimming. The sample yields some 140,000 clones; 90% were counted once. Together, the top ten hold around 6% of the sample. In regard to this clone: Its antigen specificity is not known. One base away there is no much larger clone; base qualities are not given.

The donors were included in the validation cohort of 90 to 150 subjects, a group kept apart from the roughly 700-subject first cohort. Sequenced sample: PBMCs. This clonotype was obtained from a woman in her 30s in good health and CMV-seropositive.

The CDR3 loop reads CASSLDGRAGGEQFF. The nucleotides read TGTGCCAGCAGCTTAGATGGGAGGGCCGGCGGTGAGCAGTTCTTC. The chain joins TRBV7-9 to TRBJ2-1; TRBD2 agrees with 7 junctional bases. For CDR1 and CDR2, the germline V gene (reference sequence) lists SEHNR and FQNEAQ. Ends trimmed: V by 1 base, J by 9 bases; bases unmatched to a gene: 9. The CDR3 runs 15 amino acids, cysteine and phenylalanine included. CDR3 DNA only is kept here, 45 bases in frame from base 1.